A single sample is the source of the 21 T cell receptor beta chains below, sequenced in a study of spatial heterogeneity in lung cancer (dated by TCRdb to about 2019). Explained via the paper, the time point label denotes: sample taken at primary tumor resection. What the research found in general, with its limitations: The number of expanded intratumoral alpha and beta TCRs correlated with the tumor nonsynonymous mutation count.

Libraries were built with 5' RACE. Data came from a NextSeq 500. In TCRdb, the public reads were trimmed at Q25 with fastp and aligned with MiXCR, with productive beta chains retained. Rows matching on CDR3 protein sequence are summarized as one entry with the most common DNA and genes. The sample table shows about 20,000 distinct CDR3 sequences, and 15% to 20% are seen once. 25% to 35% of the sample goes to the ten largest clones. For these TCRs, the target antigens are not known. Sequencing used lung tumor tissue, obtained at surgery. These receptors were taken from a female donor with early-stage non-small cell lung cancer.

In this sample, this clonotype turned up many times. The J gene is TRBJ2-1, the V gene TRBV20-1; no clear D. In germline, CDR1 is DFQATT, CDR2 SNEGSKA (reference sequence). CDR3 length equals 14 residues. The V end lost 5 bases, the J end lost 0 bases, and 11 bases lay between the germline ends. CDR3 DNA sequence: TGCAGTGCTGTACCCAGTTACTCCTACAATGAGCAGTTCTTC. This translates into CSAVPSYSYNEQFF.

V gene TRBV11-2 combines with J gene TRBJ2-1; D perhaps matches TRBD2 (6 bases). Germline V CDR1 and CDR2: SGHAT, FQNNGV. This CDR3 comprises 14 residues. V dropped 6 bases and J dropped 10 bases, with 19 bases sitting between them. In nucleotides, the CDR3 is TGTGCCAGCAGTGGACTCAGATTAGCGGCCGAGCAGTTCTTC. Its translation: CASSGLRLAAEQFF.

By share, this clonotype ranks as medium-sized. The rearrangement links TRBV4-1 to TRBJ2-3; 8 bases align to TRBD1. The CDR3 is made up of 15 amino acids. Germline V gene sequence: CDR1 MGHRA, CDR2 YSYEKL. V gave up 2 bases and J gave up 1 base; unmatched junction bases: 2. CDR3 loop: CASSQPTGGTDTQYF. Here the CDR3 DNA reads TGCGCCAGCAGCCAACCGACAGGGGGCACAGATACGCAGTATTTT.

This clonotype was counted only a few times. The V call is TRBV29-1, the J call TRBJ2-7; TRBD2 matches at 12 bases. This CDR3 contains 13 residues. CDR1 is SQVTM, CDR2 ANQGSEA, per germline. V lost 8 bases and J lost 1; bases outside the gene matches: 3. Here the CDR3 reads CSTLAGGSYEQYF. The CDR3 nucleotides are TGCAGCACACTAGCGGGAGGATCCTACGAGCAGTACTTC.

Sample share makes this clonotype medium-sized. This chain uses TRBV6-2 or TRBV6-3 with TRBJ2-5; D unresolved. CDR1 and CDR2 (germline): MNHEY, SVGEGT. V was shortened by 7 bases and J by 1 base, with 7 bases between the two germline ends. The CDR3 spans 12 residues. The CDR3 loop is CASTGVQETQYF. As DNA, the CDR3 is TGTGCCAGCACGGGCGTCCAAGAGACCCAGTACTTC.

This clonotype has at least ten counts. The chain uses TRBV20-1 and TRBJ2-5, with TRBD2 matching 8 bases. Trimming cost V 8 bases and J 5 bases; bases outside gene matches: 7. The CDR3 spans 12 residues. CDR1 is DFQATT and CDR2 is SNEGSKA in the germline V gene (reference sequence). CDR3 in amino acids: CSPGGAAETQYF. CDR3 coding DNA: TGCAGTCCCGGGGGGGCCGCCGAGACCCAGTACTTC.

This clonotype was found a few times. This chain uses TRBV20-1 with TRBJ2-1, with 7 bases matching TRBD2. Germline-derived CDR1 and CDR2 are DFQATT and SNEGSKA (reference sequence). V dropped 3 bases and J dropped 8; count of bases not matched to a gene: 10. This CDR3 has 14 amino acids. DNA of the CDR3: TGCAGTGCTAGCAAGCGGAGAACTAGCGATGAGCAGTTCTTC. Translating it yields CSASKRRTSDEQFF.

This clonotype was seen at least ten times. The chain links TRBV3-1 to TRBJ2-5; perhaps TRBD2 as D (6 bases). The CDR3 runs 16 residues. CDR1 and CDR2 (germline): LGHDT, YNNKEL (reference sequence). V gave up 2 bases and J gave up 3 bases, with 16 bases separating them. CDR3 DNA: TGTGCCAGCAGCCAATGGGGCGGGACTCCGAAAGAGACCCAGTACTTC. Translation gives CASSQWGGTPKETQYF.

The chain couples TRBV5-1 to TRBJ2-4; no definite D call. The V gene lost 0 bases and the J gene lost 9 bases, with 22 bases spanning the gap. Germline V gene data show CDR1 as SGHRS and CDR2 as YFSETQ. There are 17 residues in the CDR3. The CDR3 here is CASSLAFLPQSNGIQYF. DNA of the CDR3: TGCGCCAGCAGCTTGGCCTTTCTGCCACAATCAAATGGCATTCAGTACTTC.

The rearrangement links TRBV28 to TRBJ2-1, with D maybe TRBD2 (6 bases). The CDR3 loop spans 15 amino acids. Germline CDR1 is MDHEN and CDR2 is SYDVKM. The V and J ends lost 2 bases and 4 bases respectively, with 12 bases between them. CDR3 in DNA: TGTGCCAGCAGTTTAGGCGGGACGGGGTACAATGAGCAGTTCTTC. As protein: CASSLGGTGYNEQFF.

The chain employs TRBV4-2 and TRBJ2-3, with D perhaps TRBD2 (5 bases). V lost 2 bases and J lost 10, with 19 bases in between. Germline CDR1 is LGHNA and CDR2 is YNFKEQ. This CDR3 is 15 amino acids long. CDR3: CASSQIELVEVPQYF. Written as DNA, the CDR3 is TGTGCCAGCAGCCAAATAGAACTAGTCGAGGTTCCGCAGTATTTT.

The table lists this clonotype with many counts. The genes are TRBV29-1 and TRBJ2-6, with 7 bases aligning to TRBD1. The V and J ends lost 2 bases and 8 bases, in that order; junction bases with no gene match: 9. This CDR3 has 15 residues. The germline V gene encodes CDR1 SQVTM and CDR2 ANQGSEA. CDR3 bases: TGCAGCGTTGAATTCCCCACACAGGGGACCAACGTCCTGACTTTC. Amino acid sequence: CSVEFPTQGTNVLTF.

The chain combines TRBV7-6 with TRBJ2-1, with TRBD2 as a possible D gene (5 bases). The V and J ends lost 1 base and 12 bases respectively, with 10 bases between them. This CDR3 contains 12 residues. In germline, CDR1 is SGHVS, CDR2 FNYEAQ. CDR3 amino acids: CASSLDLGGQFF. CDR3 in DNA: TGTGCCAGCAGCTTAGACCTAGGAGGGCAGTTCTTC.

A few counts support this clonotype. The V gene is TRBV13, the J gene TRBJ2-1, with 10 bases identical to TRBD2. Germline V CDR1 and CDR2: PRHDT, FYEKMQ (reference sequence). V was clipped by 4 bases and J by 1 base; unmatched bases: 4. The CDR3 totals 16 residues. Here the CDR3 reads CASSSKREGSYNEQFF. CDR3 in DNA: TGTGCCAGCAGCTCTAAGCGGGAGGGGTCCTACAATGAGCAGTTCTTC.

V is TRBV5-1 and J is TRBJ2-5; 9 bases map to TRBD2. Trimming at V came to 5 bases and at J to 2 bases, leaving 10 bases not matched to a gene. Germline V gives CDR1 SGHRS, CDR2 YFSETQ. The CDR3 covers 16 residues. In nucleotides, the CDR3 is TGCGCCAGCAGGGGACCGGGACTAGCCCTTCAAGAGACCCAGTACTTC. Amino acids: CASRGPGLALQETQYF.

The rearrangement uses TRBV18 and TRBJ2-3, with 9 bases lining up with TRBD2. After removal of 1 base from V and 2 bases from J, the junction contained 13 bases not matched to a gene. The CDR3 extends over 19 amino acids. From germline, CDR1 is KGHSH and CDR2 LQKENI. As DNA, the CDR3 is TGTGCCAGCTCACCACATCCCCCTAGCGGGGTTCGTCCCACAGATACGCAGTATTTT. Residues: CASSPHPPSGVRPTDTQYF.

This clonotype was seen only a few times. The CDR3 sequence is CASSFFYNEQFF. The CDR3 DNA is TGCGCCAGCAGCTTTTTCTACAATGAGCAGTTCTTC. The chain couples TRBV5-1 to TRBJ2-1, with D unclear. This CDR3 contains 12 residues. The ends were cut back, 2 bases at V and 3 bases at J, with 3 bases in the middle. Germline CDR1 and CDR2: SGHRS and YFSETQ.

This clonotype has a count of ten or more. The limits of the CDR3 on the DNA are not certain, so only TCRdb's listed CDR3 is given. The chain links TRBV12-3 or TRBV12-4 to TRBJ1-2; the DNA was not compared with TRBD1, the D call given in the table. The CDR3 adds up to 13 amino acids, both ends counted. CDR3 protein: CASSFGTGSSHTF.

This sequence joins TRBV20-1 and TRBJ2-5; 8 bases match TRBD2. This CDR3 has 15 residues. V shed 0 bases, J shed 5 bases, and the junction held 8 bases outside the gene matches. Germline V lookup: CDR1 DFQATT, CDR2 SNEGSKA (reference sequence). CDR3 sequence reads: CSARDTKAGAETQYF. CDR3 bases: TGCAGTGCTAGAGATACTAAAGCGGGAGCGGAGACCCAGTACTTC.

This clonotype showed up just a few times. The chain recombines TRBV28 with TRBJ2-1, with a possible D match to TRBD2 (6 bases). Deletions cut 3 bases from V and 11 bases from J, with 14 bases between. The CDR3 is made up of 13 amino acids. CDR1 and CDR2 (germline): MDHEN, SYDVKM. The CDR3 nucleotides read TGTGCCAGCAGTTTTCCGGGGGTAGACAAGCAGTTCTTC. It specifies CASSFPGVDKQFF.

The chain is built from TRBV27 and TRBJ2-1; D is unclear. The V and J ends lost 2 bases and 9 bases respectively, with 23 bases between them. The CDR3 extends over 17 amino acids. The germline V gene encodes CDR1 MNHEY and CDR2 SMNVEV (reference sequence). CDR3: CASSLIRDALSAGEQFF. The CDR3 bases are TGTGCCAGCAGTTTAATTCGAGATGCCCTGTCGGCTGGTGAGCAGTTCTTC.